This TCR beta chain was observed in a study of technical replicates of blood from several donors. V shed 0 bases, J shed 15 bases, and the junction held 9 bases outside the gene matches. The CDR3 runs 15 residues. Germline-derived CDR1 and CDR2 are ENHRY and SYGVKD. The protocol was immunoSEQ multiplex PCR, while the TCRdb copy is restricted to in-frame clones and leaves out a portion. The sample lists roughly 80,000 clones; 70% to 90% were seen once. V and J are TRBV10-3 and TRBJ2-4, with 12 bases fitting TRBD1. The sample consisted of T cells isolated from PBMCs. This TCR came from a human donor in good health. CDR3 nucleotides: TGTGCCATCAGTGAGTCGGGACAGGGGGCGAGCAGTCCGTACTTC. It is translated as CAISESGQGASSPYF.